Sequencing of this T cell receptor (beta chain) was carried out in a study of PD-1 blockade in classical Hodgkin lymphoma. Study findings and constraints: Whereas CD4+ TCR diversity had risen significantly by C4D1, CD8+ TCR diversity had not. Reasons behind the repertoire differences stay unclear, perhaps disease activity or earlier therapy.

Comments on this clone: Its antigen is unknown.

CDR3 length equals 14 residues. Trimming took 5 bases from V and 1 from J, leaving 12 bases between them. Germline assignment: CDR1 SGHKS and CDR2 YYEKEE (reference sequence). Only in-frame clones appear in the TCRdb table, and some are missing; sequencing was by immunoSEQ multiplex PCR. The profile covers approximately 60,000 clones, with roughly 90% appearing a single time and about 9.6% taken by the ten largest. Every patient relapsed after autologous stem cell transplantation, and brentuximab vedotin exposure varied. The gene calls are TRBV5-5 and TRBJ1-1; D call uncertain. This TCR was recovered from a human donor with classical Hodgkin lymphoma. This sample comprised peripheral blood mononuclear cells (PBMCs), obtained at baseline. The CDR3 DNA reads TGTGCCAGCAGTTCCAGGTTTTGGAACACTGAAGCTTTCTTT. Encoded protein: CASSSRFWNTEAFF.